The 10 T cell receptor beta chains in this list originate from one sample, sequenced in a study of post-analysis software for immune sequencing data. General observations from the study: Controls showed lower frequencies than patients for five TRBV segments, and TRBV5-6, TRBV5-1 and TRBV20-1 were among these.

These receptors are not linked to any known antigen. cDNA libraries for TCR beta contained unique molecular identifiers. TCRdb reprocessed the PCR reads via MiXCR and lists one record per CDR3 protein. The sample holds fewer than 850,000 distinct CDR3 sequences; about 45% are singletons and the top ten take roughly 4.5%. Sequencing was carried out using blood. Every receptor here comes from a girl aged 10 to 17 with multiple sclerosis.

This clonotype was counted only a few times. The chain is built from TRBV7-2 and TRBJ2-1; D unresolved. The length of the CDR3 is 11 residues. Trimming shortened V by 7 bases and J by 9 bases, and 10 bases separated the two germline ends. Germline V gives CDR1 SGHTA, CDR2 FQGNSA. CDR3 residues: CASTVGFEQFF. CDR3 bases: TGTGCCAGCACCGTGGGGTTTGAGCAGTTCTTC.

The J gene is TRBJ2-1, the V gene TRBV7-9; TRBD2 is a possible D gene (6 bases). Trimming removed 0 bases from V and 5 bases from J, with 14 bases in between. Germline V gene sequence: CDR1 SEHNR, CDR2 FQNEAQ (reference sequence). This CDR3 spans 16 amino acids. CDR3 sequence reads: CASSLARGTEDNEQFF. The CDR3 DNA reads TGTGCCAGCAGCTTAGCGCGGGGTACGGAAGACAATGAGCAGTTCTTC.

There are a few counts of this clonotype. The rearrangement links TRBV7-9 to TRBJ2-7; 7 bases align to TRBD2. Germline trimming cut 5 bases from V and 6 bases from J; bases unmatched to any gene: 4. CDR1 is SEHNR, CDR2 FQNEAQ, per germline (reference sequence). The CDR3 sequence is 12 residues long. The CDR3, as DNA: TGTGCCAGCAGCAGCTCTAGCGGCGAGCAGTACTTC. Translation: CASSSSSGEQYF.

This rearrangement joins TRBV4-2 to TRBJ2-1; 9 bases align to TRBD2. Germline assignment: CDR1 LGHNA and CDR2 YNFKEQ. The junction had 3 bases not matched to a gene; V was cut back by 3 bases and J by 9 bases. The CDR3 is 13 residues long. CDR3 residues: CASSQKAGGEQFF. For the CDR3, the DNA is TGTGCCAGCAGCCAGAAAGCGGGAGGTGAGCAGTTCTTC.

This clonotype was observed a handful of times. This chain links TRBV18 with TRBJ2-7; weak D call: TRBD1 (5 bases). Trimming left V 0 bases short and J 2 bases short, with 8 bases between. This CDR3 region has 14 residues. Germline CDR1 KGHSH, CDR2 LQKENI. The CDR3 region is CASSPPGRAYEQYF. Written as DNA, the CDR3 is TGTGCCAGCTCACCACCGGGCAGGGCCTACGAGCAGTACTTC. The full variable domain, in which reference TRBV18 and TRBJ2-7 provide the parts outside the CDR3, is NAGVMQNPRHLVRRRGQEARLRCSPMKGHSHVYWYRQLPEEGLKFMVYLQKENIIDESGMPKERFSAEFPKEGPSILRIQQVVRGDSAAYFCASSPPGRAYEQYFGPGTRLTVT.

The chain links TRBV9 to TRBJ2-1; 10 bases are a match to TRBD2. The J segment lost 10 bases and the V segment lost 0 bases, leaving 1 base of the junction unmatched. The CDR3 has 13 amino acids. The V gene's germline CDR1 is SGDLS and CDR2 YYNGEE. The CDR3 spells CASSVEGLAEQFF. The CDR3 coding sequence is TGTGCCAGCAGCGTAGAGGGACTAGCGGAGCAGTTCTTC.

The chain uses TRBV5-1 and TRBJ2-1; tentatively, D is TRBD2 (6 bases). V was clipped by 0 bases and J by 6 bases, with 13 bases between them. Looked up from germline, CDR1 is SGHRS and CDR2 is YFSETQ. The CDR3 length is 15 residues. CDR3 nucleotides: TGCGCCAGCAGCTTGGAAGTCGGGGGAGGCAATGAGCAGTTCTTC. This encodes CASSLEVGGGNEQFF.

The chain links TRBV25-1 to TRBJ1-2, with a possible D match to TRBD1 (6 bases). This CDR3 spans 14 amino acids. The ends were cut back, 6 bases at V and 4 bases at J, with 15 bases in the middle. Germline V gene lookup returns CDR1 MGHDK and CDR2 SYGVNS. The CDR3 coding sequence is TGTGCCAGCAGGTCCTCAGGGGCGCTCTATGGCTACACCTTC. This sequence encodes CASRSSGALYGYTF.

Concerning this clonotype: One end of the junction does not line up with germline, which may come from a read error. The genes are TRBV5-1 and TRBJ2-1; no firm D call. CDR3 length equals 14 residues. Germline assignment: CDR1 SGHRS and CDR2 YFSETQ. CDR3 nucleotides: TGTGCCAGCAGTTTAGGAACCGTCTACAATGAGCAGTTCTTC. Protein sequence: CASSLGTVYNEQFF.

The chain recombines TRBV6-6 with TRBJ2-7; weak D call: TRBD2 (6 bases). Germline values: CDR1 MNHNY, CDR2 SVGAGI (reference sequence). The CDR3 extends over 17 amino acids. V lost 6 bases, J lost 2 bases, and 23 bases lay in between. The CDR3 DNA is TGTGCCAGCAGAATAAGGGCAACGAGCGGGTCAGCCTACGAGCAGTACTTC. Translating it yields CASRIRATSGSAYEQYF.